This TCR beta chain was obtained from a study of shared clonotypes between healthy human individuals. Data came from immunoSEQ multiplex PCR; TCRdb stores just in-frame clones and leaves some out. The sample shows 400,000 to 600,000 clones, about 75% of them seen only once. Per germline, CDR1 SEHNR and CDR2 FQNEAQ (reference sequence). V lost 2 bases to trimming and J lost 2 bases, with 11 bases between them. The CDR3 consists of 15 residues. As concerns this clone: Other DNA sequences in this specimen translate into the identical CDR3.

The sequenced material came from PBMCs. The sequence was collected from a middle-aged woman in good health. Some clones in this sample may be carry-over from other donors' samples. The chain couples TRBV7-9 to TRBJ2-3; D is perhaps TRBD1 (5 bases). In nucleotides, the CDR3 is TGTGCCAGCAGCTTAAGGCAGGGATCCACAGATACGCAGTATTTT. It encodes CASSLRQGSTDTQYF.